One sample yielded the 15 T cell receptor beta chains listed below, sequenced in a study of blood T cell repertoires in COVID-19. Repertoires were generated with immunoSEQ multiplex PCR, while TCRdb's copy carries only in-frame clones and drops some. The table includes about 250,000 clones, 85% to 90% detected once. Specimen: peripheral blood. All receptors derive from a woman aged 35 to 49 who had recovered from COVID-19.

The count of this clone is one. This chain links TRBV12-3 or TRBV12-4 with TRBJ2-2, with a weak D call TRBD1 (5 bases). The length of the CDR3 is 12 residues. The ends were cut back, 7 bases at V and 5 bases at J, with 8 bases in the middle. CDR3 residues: CASTQGTGELFF. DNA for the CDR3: TGTGCCAGCACCCAGGGAACCGGGGAGCTGTTTTTT.

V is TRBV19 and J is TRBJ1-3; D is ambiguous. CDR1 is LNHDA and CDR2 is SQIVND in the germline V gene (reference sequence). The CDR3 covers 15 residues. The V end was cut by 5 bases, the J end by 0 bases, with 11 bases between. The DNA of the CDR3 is TGTGCCAGTAGTCCCGGCGGCCGCTCTGGAAACACCATATATTTT. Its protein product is CASSPGGRSGNTIYF.

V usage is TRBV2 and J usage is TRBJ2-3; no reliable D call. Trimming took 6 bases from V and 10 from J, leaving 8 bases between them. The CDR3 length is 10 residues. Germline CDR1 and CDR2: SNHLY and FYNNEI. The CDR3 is CASSVESQYF. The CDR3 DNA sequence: TGTGCCAGCAGCGTAGAGTCGCAGTATTTT.

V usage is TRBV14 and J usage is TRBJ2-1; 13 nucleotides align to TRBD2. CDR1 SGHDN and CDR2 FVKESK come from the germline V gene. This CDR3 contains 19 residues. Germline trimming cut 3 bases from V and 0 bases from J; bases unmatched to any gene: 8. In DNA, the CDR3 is TGTGCCAGCAGCCACGCCTGGGGACTAGCGGGGAGCTCCTACAATGAGCAGTTCTTC. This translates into CASSHAWGLAGSSYNEQFF.

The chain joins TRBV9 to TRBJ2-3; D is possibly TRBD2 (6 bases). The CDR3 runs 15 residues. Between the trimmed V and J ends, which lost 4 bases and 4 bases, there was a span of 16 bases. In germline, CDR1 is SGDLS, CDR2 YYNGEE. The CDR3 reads CASSPLGGGADTQYF. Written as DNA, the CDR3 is TGTGCCAGCAGCCCTCTGGGGGGTGGGGCAGATACGCAGTATTTT.

The CDR3 spells CASSTRNSGANVLTF. The CDR3 region has the DNA TGTGCCAGTAGTACCCGTAACTCTGGGGCCAACGTCCTGACTTTC. The rearrangement links TRBV19 to TRBJ2-6; D uncertain. Germline V gene lookup returns CDR1 LNHDA and CDR2 SQIVND (reference sequence). The length of the CDR3 is 15 residues. The V end was cut by 4 bases, the J end by 0 bases, with 7 bases between.

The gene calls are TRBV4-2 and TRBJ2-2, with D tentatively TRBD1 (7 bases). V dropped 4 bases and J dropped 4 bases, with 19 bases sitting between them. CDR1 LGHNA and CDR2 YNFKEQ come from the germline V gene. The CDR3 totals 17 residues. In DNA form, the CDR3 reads TGTGCCAGCAGCCGCCATCGGGGGACAGCGGTCACCGGGGAGCTGTTTTTT. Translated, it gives CASSRHRGTAVTGELFF.

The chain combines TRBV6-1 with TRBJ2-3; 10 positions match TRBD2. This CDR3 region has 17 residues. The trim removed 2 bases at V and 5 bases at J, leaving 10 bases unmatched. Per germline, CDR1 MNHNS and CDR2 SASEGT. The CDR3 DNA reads TGTGCCAGCAGTGAATGGGTCCTAGCGGGAGTGGGAGATACGCAGTATTTT. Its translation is CASSEWVLAGVGDTQYF.

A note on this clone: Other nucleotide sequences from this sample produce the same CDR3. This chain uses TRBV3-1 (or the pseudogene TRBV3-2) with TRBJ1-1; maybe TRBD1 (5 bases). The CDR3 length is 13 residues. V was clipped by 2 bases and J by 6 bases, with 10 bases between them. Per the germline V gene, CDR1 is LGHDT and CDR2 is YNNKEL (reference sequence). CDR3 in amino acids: CASSQLQGSEAFF. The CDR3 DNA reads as TGTGCCAGCAGCCAACTCCAGGGCTCTGAAGCTTTCTTT.

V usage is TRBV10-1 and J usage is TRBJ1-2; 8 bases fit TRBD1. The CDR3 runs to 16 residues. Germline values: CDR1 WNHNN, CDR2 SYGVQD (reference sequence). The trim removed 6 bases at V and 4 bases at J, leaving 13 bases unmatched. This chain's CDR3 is CASSAGQGAAGYGYTF. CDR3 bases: TGCGCCAGCAGCGCAGGCCAGGGGGCGGCCGGCTATGGCTACACCTTC.

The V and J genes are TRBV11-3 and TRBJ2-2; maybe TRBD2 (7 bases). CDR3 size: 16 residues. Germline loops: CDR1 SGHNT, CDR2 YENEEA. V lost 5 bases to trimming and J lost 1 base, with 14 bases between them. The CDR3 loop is CASSPRGGENTGELFF. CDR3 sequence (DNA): TGTGCCAGCAGCCCCAGGGGAGGGGAGAACACCGGGGAGCTGTTTTTT.

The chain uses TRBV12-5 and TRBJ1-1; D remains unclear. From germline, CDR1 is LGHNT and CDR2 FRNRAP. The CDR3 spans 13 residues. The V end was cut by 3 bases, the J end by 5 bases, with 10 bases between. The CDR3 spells CASGFGVGTEAFF. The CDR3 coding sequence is TGTGCTAGTGGTTTCGGGGTTGGTACTGAAGCTTTCTTT.

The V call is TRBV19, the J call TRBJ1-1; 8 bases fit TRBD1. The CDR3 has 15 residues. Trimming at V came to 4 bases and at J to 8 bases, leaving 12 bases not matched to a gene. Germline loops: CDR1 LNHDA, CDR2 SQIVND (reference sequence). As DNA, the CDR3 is TGTGCCAGTAGTACTCGGGGGTGGGACAGGCCAGAAGCTTTCTTT. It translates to CASSTRGWDRPEAFF. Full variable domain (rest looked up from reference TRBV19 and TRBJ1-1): DGGITQSPKYLFRKEGQNVTLSCEQNLNHDAMYWYRQDPGQGLRLIYYSQIVNDFQKGDIAEGYSVSREKKESFPLTVTSAQKNPTAFYLCASSTRGWDRPEAFFGQGTRLTVV.

The CDR3 region has the DNA TGTGCCAGCAGCCCCGACAGGTATGGCTACACCTTC. Translation: CASSPDRYGYTF. The V and J genes are TRBV6-2 or TRBV6-3 and TRBJ1-2, with a weak D call TRBD1 (6 bases). The CDR3 is made up of 12 amino acids. From germline, CDR1 is MNHEY and CDR2 SVGEGT. V lost 6 bases and J 5 bases, leaving 10 bases between the germline ends.

The CDR3 bases are TGTGCCACCAGCGGAAGACAGGGCTGGGATGAAAAACTGTTTTTT. It is translated as CATSGRQGWDEKLFF. The rearrangement links TRBV15 to TRBJ1-4, with TRBD1 identical over 7 bases. This CDR3 spans 15 amino acids. V lost 5 bases and J lost 6; bases outside the gene matches: 9. CDR1 is LNHNV, CDR2 YYDKDF, per germline (reference sequence). Full variable domain (outside the CDR3, taken from reference TRBV15 and TRBJ1-4): DAMVIQNPRYQVTQFGKPVTLSCSQTLNHNVMYWYQQKSSQAPKLLFHYYDKDFNNEADTPDNFQSRRPNTSFCFLDIRSPGLGDTAMYLCATSGRQGWDEKLFFGSGTQLSVL.